The 20 T cell receptor beta chains listed next were all sequenced from one sample in a study of lymphopenia after photon versus proton radiotherapy (dated by TCRdb to between 2018 and 2020). Libraries were made using the immunoSEQ multiplex PCR assay. Held by TCRdb, this immuneACCESS table contains in-frame sequences only and omits some clones. Under half of the omission traces to an unresolved V gene where checked; the cause of the rest is unknown. Here the sample has about 160,000 clones; approximately 91% occur a single time. Around 4.7% of the sample rests with the top ten. Sequenced here: peripheral blood, sampled from a patient treated with photon-based radiotherapy. The receptors were gathered from a man in his fifties with gastric cancer.

This rearrangement joins TRBV10-3 to TRBJ1-1; tentative D call: TRBD1 (5 bases). Deletions cut 3 bases from V and 2 bases from J, with 13 bases between. Per germline, CDR1 ENHRY and CDR2 SYGVKD. The CDR3 is 15 residues long. The CDR3 sequence: CAISDPGRTNTEAFF. CDR3 coding DNA: TGTGCCATCAGTGACCCTGGACGGACAAACACTGAAGCTTTCTTT.

The chain employs TRBV4-1 and TRBJ2-1; 11 nucleotides line up with TRBD2. The trim removed 1 base at V and 6 bases at J, leaving 2 bases unmatched. CDR1 is MGHRA, CDR2 YSYEKL, per germline. This CDR3 spans 15 amino acids. The CDR3 spells CASSQVSGRANEQFF. CDR3 DNA sequence: TGCGCCAGCAGCCAAGTTAGCGGGAGGGCCAATGAGCAGTTCTTC.

The J gene is TRBJ2-1, the V gene TRBV7-2; 9 positions agree with TRBD1. V trimming: 4 bases; J trimming: 4 bases; junction bases outside the gene matches: 5. The length of the CDR3 is 15 residues. Germline V lookup: CDR1 SGHTA, CDR2 FQGNSA. This chain's CDR3 is CASSSPGTGYNEQFF. The CDR3 nucleotides read TGTGCCAGCAGCTCCCCCGGGACAGGGTACAATGAGCAGTTCTTC.

This chain connects TRBV5-1 to TRBJ1-5; D remains ambiguous. Deletions cut 4 bases from V and 1 base from J, with 9 bases between. The germline CDR1 and CDR2 sequences are SGHRS and YFSETQ. The CDR3 extends over 14 amino acids. CDR3 amino acids: CASSPEGSNQPQHF. In DNA, the CDR3 is TGCGCCAGCAGCCCTGAGGGCAGCAATCAGCCCCAGCATTTT.

J is TRBJ1-5 and V is TRBV10-2; D is undetermined. The CDR3 covers 13 residues. CDR1 is WSHSY, CDR2 SAAADI, per germline. The V gene lost 6 bases and the J gene lost 0 bases, with 6 bases spanning the gap. The CDR3 is CASRDGSNQPQHF. CDR3 in DNA: TGCGCCAGCAGGGACGGTAGCAATCAGCCCCAGCATTTT.

The chain recombines TRBV7-2 with TRBJ1-1; TRBD1 is a possible D gene (5 bases). The CDR3 length is 15 residues. V gave up 5 bases and J gave up 2 bases, with 15 bases separating them. Per the germline V gene, CDR1 is SGHTA and CDR2 is FQGNSA. The chain's CDR3 is CASSLGGWGNTEAFF. Written as DNA, the CDR3 is TGTGCCAGCAGCCTTGGGGGATGGGGAAACACTGAAGCTTTCTTT.

The chain carries TRBV30 and TRBJ2-2; D unclear. Germline V CDR1 and CDR2: GTSNPN, SVGIG (reference sequence). The V end was cut by 0 bases, the J end by 7 bases, with 12 bases between. The CDR3 spans 14 residues. CDR3 in amino acids: CAWSVDFPGGELFF. The DNA for the CDR3 is TGTGCCTGGAGTGTAGATTTTCCGGGCGGGGAGCTGTTTTTT.

The CDR3 nucleotides are TGTGCCAGCAGCACCGGGACAGGGGGTTACGAGCAGTACTTC. Translated: CASSTGTGGYEQYF. This sequence joins TRBV7-2 and TRBJ2-7; 11 bases agree with TRBD1. V dropped 5 bases and J dropped 4; count of bases not matched to a gene: 4. CDR1 SGHTA and CDR2 FQGNSA come from the germline V gene. CDR3 size: 14 residues.

V usage is TRBV18 and J usage is TRBJ2-7; D could derive from TRBD1 or TRBD2 (5 bases each). With 2 bases removed from V and 6 bases from J, the gap between germline ends came to 11 bases. The CDR3 is 13 amino acids. Germline V lookup: CDR1 KGHSH, CDR2 LQKENI. CDR3 sequence (DNA): TGTGCCAGCTCACCAGGACCGGGGCGCGAGCAGTACTTC. Translating gives CASSPGPGREQYF.

This chain joins TRBV28 and TRBJ1-5; no clear D. V gave up 1 base and J gave up 8 bases, with 6 bases separating them. In germline, CDR1 is MDHEN, CDR2 SYDVKM. The CDR3 has 12 residues. CDR3 in amino acids: CASSLSAEPQHF. In DNA form, the CDR3 reads TGTGCCAGCAGTTTATCGGCAGAGCCCCAGCATTTT.

V gene TRBV1 combines with J gene TRBJ2-2; the D segment call TRBD1 is taken from the table without a DNA check. TRBV1 is a recognized pseudogene. CDR3 size: 20 residues. For the CDR3, the DNA is TGCACCAGCAGCCAAGATAGACCCCGGGACAGGGGGGCGAACACCGGGGAGCTGTTTTTT. Translation gives CTSSQDRPRDRGANTGELFF.

This clone was seen only once. V is TRBV7-8 and J is TRBJ2-7, with TRBD1 matching over 8 bases. The V gene's germline CDR1 is SGHVS and CDR2 FQNEAQ. CDR3 length equals 14 residues. The ends lost 3 bases at V and 5 bases at J; junction bases unmatched: 6. The CDR3 sequence is CASSLPGGEDEQYF. DNA for the CDR3: TGTGCCAGCAGCTTGCCAGGGGGCGAGGACGAGCAGTACTTC.

The chain has TRBV2 and TRBJ1-2; no reliable D call. The CDR3 covers 12 residues. V was cut by 3 bases and J by 2 bases, with 4 bases left in between. In germline, CDR1 is SNHLY, CDR2 FYNNEI. As DNA, the CDR3 is TGTGCCAGCAGTGATGACAACTATGGCTACACCTTC. This gives the protein CASSDDNYGYTF.

The chain joins TRBV4-2 to TRBJ2-2; a possible D gene is TRBD2 (5 bases). V was trimmed by 3 bases and J by 1 base, leaving 12 bases between them. The CDR3 contains 16 residues. CDR1 is LGHNA and CDR2 is YNFKEQ in the germline V gene. CDR3 residues: CASSHETNLNTGELFF. The CDR3 bases are TGTGCCAGCAGCCATGAGACTAACCTGAACACCGGGGAGCTGTTTTTT.

The genes are TRBV2 and TRBJ2-2; TRBD2 matches at 9 bases. With V trimmed by 4 bases and J by 5 bases, 5 bases remained unmatched. CDR1 is SNHLY, CDR2 FYNNEI, per germline. The CDR3 totals 15 residues. CDR3 protein: CASSGSGRGTGELFF. DNA for the CDR3: TGTGCCAGCAGTGGTAGCGGGAGAGGGACCGGGGAGCTGTTTTTT. The full variable domain, rest sourced from reference TRBV2 and TRBJ2-2, is EPEVTQTPSHQVTQMGQEVILRCVPISNHLYFYWYRQILGQKVEFLVSFYNNEISEKSEIFDDQFSVERPDGSNFTLKIRSTKLEDSAMYFCASSGSGRGTGELFFGEGSRLTVL.

Here the CDR3 DNA reads TGTGCCAGCAGCTGGGACCCCGGGGAGCTGTTTTTT. Amino acids: CASSWDPGELFF. This rearrangement joins TRBV7-9 to TRBJ2-2; D might be TRBD1 or TRBD2, each matching 5 bases. CDR1 is SEHNR and CDR2 is FQNEAQ in the germline V gene (reference sequence). Trimming removed 4 bases at V and 6 bases at J, with 6 bases between. The CDR3 runs 12 residues.

V is TRBV18 and J is TRBJ1-1; 10 nucleotides match TRBD1. V gave up 5 bases and J gave up 1 base; unmatched junction bases: 10. Germline CDR1 reads KGHSH; CDR2 reads LQKENI. The CDR3 is 17 amino acids. CDR3 in amino acids: CASSVRQGAERNTEAFF. CDR3 nucleotides: TGTGCCAGCTCAGTCCGACAGGGGGCGGAAAGGAACACTGAAGCTTTCTTT.

The J gene is TRBJ2-1, the V gene TRBV15; D gene uncertain. The CDR3 totals 16 residues. Germline V CDR1 and CDR2: LNHNV, YYDKDF (reference sequence). Trimming took 1 base from V and 0 from J, leaving 10 bases between them. CDR3: CATSRAESVSYNEQFF. CDR3 nucleotide sequence: TGTGCCACCAGCAGAGCTGAGTCAGTCTCCTACAATGAGCAGTTCTTC.

This clone was counted only a few times. The gene calls are TRBV28 and TRBJ2-4, with TRBD1 matching over 7 bases. This CDR3 contains 14 residues. Germline CDR1 reads MDHEN; CDR2 reads SYDVKM. V lost 6 bases, J lost 6 bases, and 8 bases stayed unmatched. The chain's CDR3 is CASRDSGQSNIQYF. CDR3 nucleotides: TGTGCCAGCAGGGATTCGGGACAGTCAAACATTCAGTACTTC. Filled out from reference TRBV28 and TRBJ2-4, the complete variable domain reads DVKVTQSSRYLVKRTGEKVFLECVQDMDHENMFWYRQDPGLGLRLIYFSYDVKMKEKGDIPEGYSVSREKKERFSLILESASTNQTSMYLCASRDSGQSNIQYFGAGTRLSVL.

The chain uses TRBV7-2 and TRBJ1-1; D possibly corresponds to TRBD1 (5 bases). V lost 2 bases and J 7 bases, leaving 14 bases between the germline ends. CDR1 SGHTA and CDR2 FQGNSA come from the germline V gene. This CDR3 comprises 14 residues. The CDR3 here is CASSLSGRGGEAFF. For the CDR3, the DNA is TGTGCCAGCAGCTTATCGGGTAGGGGCGGTGAAGCTTTCTTT.